This T cell receptor (beta chain) was recovered during a study of T cells in Graves' hyperthyroidism and ophthalmopathy. Study findings and constraints: Separation of ophthalmopathy from stable hyperthyroidism was achieved by a 13 V-J model. Among thyroid clonotypes expanded above 0.001, most also appeared in blood.

Points on this clonotype: The antigen is undetermined.

There were TCR beta CDR3 regions amplified from RNA transcripts. In the first-round RT-PCR of the TCR CDR3, the HTBI primer set was used. TCRdb recomputed calls from the multiplex PCR reads with MiXCR, one row per CDR3 protein. The data show roughly 650,000 distinct CDR3 sequences, more than 15% seen once. The CDR3 sequence is 14 residues long. Trimming cost V 0 bases and J 5 bases; bases outside gene matches: 4. Germline lookup yields CDR1 SGHRS and CDR2 YFSETQ. Disease duration was under 3 months in the ophthalmopathy patients, who also had a Clinical Activity Score of at least 3 and a NOSPECS grade of at least 4. It was uncontrolled infection, other autoimmune disease, pregnancy or lactation that excluded patients.

Sequencing was done on a sample of blood. The chain uses TRBV5-1 and TRBJ2-5; 7 bases align to TRBD1. The TCR sequence derives from a woman aged 40-49 years with Graves' ophthalmopathy. Written as DNA, the CDR3 is TGCGCCAGCAGCTTGGAACAGGGGTGGGAGACCCAGTACTTC. It specifies CASSLEQGWETQYF.